This passage covers 14 T cell receptor beta chains from one sample sequenced in a study of cytomegalovirus exposure and HLA in healthy donors. TCRdb keeps only in-frame clones here, not all; method: immunoSEQ multiplex PCR. The data hold approximately 180,000 clones, with about 84% observed a single time. Sample: PBMCs. The source of these receptors is a woman in her late teens or twenties in good health and CMV-seronegative.

The chain links TRBV18 to TRBJ2-7, with 7 bases identical to TRBD1. Germline CDR1 KGHSH, CDR2 LQKENI. The trim removed 3 bases at V and 4 bases at J, leaving 9 bases unmatched. The CDR3 is made up of 15 amino acids. The DNA for the CDR3 is TGTGCCAGCTCACCCGGACAGGCCTACGGGTACGAGCAGTACTTC. Translating it yields CASSPGQAYGYEQYF. The full variable domain, its missing parts supplied by reference TRBV18 and TRBJ2-7, is NAGVMQNPRHLVRRRGQEARLRCSPMKGHSHVYWYRQLPEEGLKFMVYLQKENIIDESGMPKERFSAEFPKEGPSILRIQQVVRGDSAAYFCASSPGQAYGYEQYFGPGTRLTVT.

The V and J genes are TRBV28 and TRBJ2-6; D is ambiguous. The ends were cut back, 4 bases at V and 3 bases at J, with 10 bases in the middle. This CDR3 spans 15 amino acids. CDR1 and CDR2 (germline): MDHEN, SYDVKM. The CDR3 loop is CASSYQDIGANVLTF. For the CDR3, the DNA is TGTGCCAGCAGTTACCAGGATATTGGGGCCAACGTCCTGACTTTC.

The chain carries TRBV5-1 and TRBJ1-1; D not certain. The CDR3 is 13 residues long. Trimming shortened V by 5 bases and J by 4 bases, and 12 bases separated the two germline ends. The germline V gene has CDR1 SGHRS and CDR2 YFSETQ. The CDR3 loop reads CASSSGGSTEAFF. Written as DNA, the CDR3 is TGCGCCAGCAGTAGCGGTGGGAGCACTGAAGCTTTCTTT.

V gene TRBV28 combines with J gene TRBJ2-5; no clear D. V was pared by 6 bases and J by 5 bases, with 16 bases between. The CDR3 sequence is 14 residues long. Germline V CDR1 and CDR2: MDHEN, SYDVKM. CDR3 residues: CASSPVSSGETQYF. CDR3 in DNA: TGTGCCAGCAGCCCCGTGTCGAGTGGTGAGACCCAGTACTTC.

The chain uses TRBV2 and TRBJ2-7, with TRBD1 matching 8 bases. Germline loops: CDR1 SNHLY, CDR2 FYNNEI. The CDR3 totals 13 residues. The J segment lost 3 bases and the V segment lost 8 bases, leaving 6 bases of the junction unmatched. The CDR3 reads CASGGRGRYEQYF. CDR3 DNA sequence: TGTGCCAGCGGGGGCAGGGGGCGCTACGAGCAGTACTTC.

A single count supports this clone. The chain recombines TRBV5-1 with TRBJ2-7, with 10 bases identical to TRBD1. Germline V gives CDR1 SGHRS, CDR2 YFSETQ. There are 13 residues in the CDR3. Unmatched junction bases numbered 4, after V lost 4 bases and J lost 6 bases. Here the CDR3 reads CASSPWTGGEQYF. CDR3 DNA: TGCGCCAGCAGCCCATGGACAGGGGGCGAGCAGTACTTC.

The CDR3 coding sequence is TGTGCCAGCAGCGTAGAAGTATTAGCAGATACGCAGTATTTT. Translation gives CASSVEVLADTQYF. The chain is built from TRBV9 and TRBJ2-3; D gene uncertain. This CDR3 comprises 14 residues. In germline, CDR1 is SGDLS, CDR2 YYNGEE. The V and J ends lost 0 bases and 4 bases respectively, with 9 bases between them. Looking up the rest from reference TRBV9 and TRBJ2-3 gives the full variable domain: DSGVTQTPKHLITATGQRVTLRCSPRSGDLSVYWYQQSLDQGLQFLIQYYNGEERAKGNILERFSAQQFPDLHSELNLSSLELGDSALYFCASSVEVLADTQYFGPGTRLTVL.

The chain combines TRBV5-1 with TRBJ1-5; no clear D gene. Trimming took off 4 bases at V and 4 bases at J, with 9 bases between the two ends. The CDR3 has 13 amino acids. CDR1 and CDR2 (germline): SGHRS, YFSETQ. The CDR3 is CASSQDLNQPQHF. CDR3 bases: TGCGCCAGCAGCCAGGACTTAAATCAGCCCCAGCATTTT.

The chain is built from TRBV10-3 and TRBJ2-1, with 7 bases fitting TRBD2. Trimming at V came to 10 bases and at J to 3 bases, leaving 12 bases not matched to a gene. The V gene's germline CDR1 is ENHRY and CDR2 SYGVKD. This CDR3 has 15 residues. The CDR3 bases are TGTGCCAGCGCGCACCTAGCGGACGACTACAATGAGCAGTTCTTC. Amino acid sequence: CASAHLADDYNEQFF.

V is TRBV27 and J is TRBJ2-1; 10 bases agree with TRBD1. The CDR3 extends over 16 amino acids. CDR1 is MNHEY and CDR2 is SMNVEV in the germline V gene (reference sequence). V dropped 5 bases and J dropped 0; count of bases not matched to a gene: 4. The CDR3 region is CASSSRDRGSYNEQFF. In nucleotides, the CDR3 is TGTGCCAGCAGTAGTAGGGACAGGGGCTCCTACAATGAGCAGTTCTTC.

This clone was picked up one time. This chain links TRBV6-5 with TRBJ2-7; tentative D call: TRBD1 (6 bases). CDR1 and CDR2 from the germline V gene are MNHEY and SVGAGI. This CDR3 is 13 amino acids long. V was cut by 6 bases and J by 2 bases, with 11 bases left in between. CDR3 sequence reads: CASRQGLTYEQYF. The CDR3 bases are TGTGCCAGCAGGCAGGGGTTAACCTACGAGCAGTACTTC.

The gene calls are TRBV19 and TRBJ2-2, with TRBD2 matching 8 bases. The CDR3 extends over 15 amino acids. Trimming removed 7 bases from V and 3 bases from J; junction bases left unmatched: 7. Germline V lookup: CDR1 LNHDA, CDR2 SQIVND (reference sequence). This CDR3 reads CASTELRGDTGELFF. The DNA of the CDR3 is TGTGCCAGTACCGAACTGCGGGGGGACACCGGGGAGCTGTTTTTT.

V is TRBV6-1 and J is TRBJ2-3; weak D call: TRBD2 (7 bases). The CDR3 totals 13 residues. The germline V and J ends were trimmed by 10 bases and 2 bases, with 13 bases remaining between them. Looked up from germline, CDR1 is MNHNS and CDR2 is SASEGT. The CDR3 here is CAIRGANTDTQYF. CDR3 bases: TGTGCCATCCGGGGGGCCAACACAGATACGCAGTATTTT.

The chain carries TRBV7-8 and TRBJ2-3; 9 nucleotides line up with TRBD2. V lost 2 bases to trimming and J lost 0 bases; unmatched junction nucleotides: 18. Per the germline V gene, CDR1 is SGHVS and CDR2 is FQNEAQ. The CDR3 has 21 amino acids. The CDR3: CASSLKYSGSFSSRSTDTQYF. CDR3 in DNA: TGTGCCAGCAGCTTAAAGTATAGCGGGAGCTTCTCTTCCCGGAGCACAGATACGCAGTATTTT.